These 21 T cell receptor beta chains share one sample of origin, sequenced in a study of cytomegalovirus exposure and HLA in healthy donors. In the PCR, 60 Vbeta and 13 Jbeta primers were used. Using immunoSEQ multiplex PCR, the repertoire was profiled, and TCRdb retains in-frame clones only, with some absent. The sample has about 160,000 clones; around three quarters are singletons. The sequenced sample was PBMCs. The receptors stem from a woman between 40 and 50 years old in good health and CMV-seronegative.

A word on this clone: Other nucleotide sequences from this sample produce the same CDR3. The gene calls are TRBV7-8 and TRBJ1-2; D is unclear. The CDR3 sequence is 14 residues long. V was clipped by 5 bases and J by 4 bases, with 14 bases between them. CDR1 and CDR2 from the germline V gene are SGHVS and FQNEAQ. The CDR3 is CASSLGGWSYGYTF. CDR3 DNA sequence: TGTGCCAGCAGCCTGGGTGGCTGGAGCTATGGCTACACCTTC. Full variable domain (rest looked up from reference TRBV7-8 and TRBJ1-2): GAGVSQSPRYKVAKRGQDVALRCDPISGHVSLFWYQQALGQGPEFLTYFQNEAQLDKSGLPSDRFFAERPEGSVSTLKIQRTQQEDSAVYLCASSLGGWSYGYTFGSGTRLTVV.

The gene calls are TRBV7-9 and TRBJ2-2; no definite D call. V shed 2 bases and J shed 6 bases, with 10 bases lying between them. This CDR3 region has 14 residues. Per the germline V gene, CDR1 is SEHNR and CDR2 is FQNEAQ (reference sequence). The CDR3 is CASSLTAGPGELFF. The CDR3 coding sequence is TGTGCCAGCAGCTTAACAGCAGGCCCCGGGGAGCTGTTTTTT. The full variable domain, completed using reference TRBV7-9 and TRBJ2-2, is DTGVSQNPRHKITKRGQNVTFRCDPISEHNRLYWYRQTLGQGPEFLTYFQNEAQLEKSRLLSDRFSAERPKGSFSTLEIQRTEQGDSAMYLCASSLTAGPGELFFGEGSRLTVL.

The sample holds a few counts of this clone. The chain joins TRBV5-1 to TRBJ1-5; possibly TRBD1 for D (6 bases). The V gene lost 2 bases and the J gene lost 10 bases, with 13 bases spanning the gap. Germline CDR1 SGHRS, CDR2 YFSETQ. This CDR3 has 13 residues. The CDR3 sequence is CASSLDRTHPQHF. In DNA, the CDR3 is TGCGCCAGCAGCTTAGACAGGACTCATCCCCAGCATTTT.

The rearrangement links TRBV27 to TRBJ2-1; 13 nucleotides match TRBD2. Germline CDR1 and CDR2: MNHEY and SMNVEV (reference sequence). CDR3 length equals 17 residues. V lost 5 bases to trimming and J lost 6 bases; unmatched junction nucleotides: 10. CDR3 sequence reads: CASSHPILAGGSNEQFF. For the CDR3, the DNA is TGTGCCAGCAGTCATCCCATACTAGCGGGGGGGTCCAATGAGCAGTTCTTC.

The rearrangement links TRBV10-3 to TRBJ2-1, with 7 bases matching TRBD2. CDR1 is ENHRY, CDR2 SYGVKD, per germline. The CDR3 has 14 amino acids. With 9 bases clipped from V and 0 bases from J, the junction kept 5 bases outside the gene matches. CDR3 in DNA: TGTGCCATGGGGAGCGGGACCTCCTACAATGAGCAGTTCTTC. It specifies CAMGSGTSYNEQFF.

The rearrangement uses TRBV6-5 and TRBJ1-4, with a tentative D call TRBD1 (6 bases). Germline V gives CDR1 MNHEY, CDR2 SVGAGI. The CDR3 spans 15 residues. V gave up 4 bases and J gave up 3 bases, with 12 bases separating them. CDR3 sequence: CASSWQDSPNEKLFF. The CDR3 nucleotides are TGTGCCAGCAGTTGGCAGGACAGCCCTAATGAAAAACTGTTTTTT.

This clone was detected once. The V call is TRBV19, the J call TRBJ1-2, with 12 bases fitting TRBD1. The CDR3 is 15 amino acids. The trim removed 2 bases at V and 8 bases at J, leaving 6 bases unmatched. Germline V gene lookup returns CDR1 LNHDA and CDR2 SQIVND (reference sequence). In DNA, the CDR3 is TGTGCCAGTAGTATACCGGGACAGGGGGCGCGAGGCTACACCTTC. As protein: CASSIPGQGARGYTF. Based on the CDR3 plus reference TRBV19 and TRBJ1-2, the full variable domain is DGGITQSPKYLFRKEGQNVTLSCEQNLNHDAMYWYRQDPGQGLRLIYYSQIVNDFQKGDIAEGYSVSREKKESFPLTVTSAQKNPTAFYLCASSIPGQGARGYTFGSGTRLTVV.

The V gene is TRBV28, the J gene TRBJ2-2; 8 bases agree with TRBD1. The V gene's germline CDR1 is MDHEN and CDR2 SYDVKM. The CDR3 contains 19 residues. Trimming took 5 bases from V and 0 from J; bases not matched to a gene: 14. CDR3 protein: CASSLRDRIRMTNTGELFF. DNA of the CDR3: TGTGCCAGCAGTCTCCGGGACAGGATAAGAATGACGAACACCGGGGAGCTGTTTTTT.

The CDR3 bases are TGTGCCAGCAGTGAAGGACAGTACTATCAGCCCCAGCATTTT. This translates into CASSEGQYYQPQHF. The chain is built from TRBV2 and TRBJ1-5; D may be TRBD1 (5 bases). The CDR3 spans 14 residues. V was cut by 1 base and J by 5 bases, with 9 bases left in between. In germline, CDR1 is SNHLY, CDR2 FYNNEI.

This clone was picked up one time. V gene TRBV7-9 combines with J gene TRBJ2-5, with 9 bases lining up with TRBD2. Germline CDR1 is SEHNR and CDR2 is FQNEAQ (reference sequence). The V gene end was trimmed by 6 bases and the J gene end by 5 bases; junction bases not matched to a gene: 4. This CDR3 spans 13 amino acids. CDR3 nucleotides: TGTGCCAGCAGGAGAGCGGGGGGCGAGACCCAGTACTTC. Amino acid sequence: CASRRAGGETQYF. Using reference TRBV7-9 and TRBJ2-5 for the parts outside the CDR3, the full variable domain is DTGVSQNPRHKITKRGQNVTFRCDPISEHNRLYWYRQTLGQGPEFLTYFQNEAQLEKSRLLSDRFSAERPKGSFSTLEIQRTEQGDSAMYLCASRRAGGETQYFGPGTRLLVL.

This clone was detected only a few times. The chain joins TRBV2 to TRBJ2-7, with TRBD1 matching 7 bases. The germline CDR1 and CDR2 sequences are SNHLY and FYNNEI. The V segment lost 10 bases and the J segment 4 bases; nucleotides outside the gene matches: 10. The CDR3 is made up of 13 amino acids. CDR3 sequence: CANLGTEGYEQYF. CDR3 sequence (DNA): TGTGCCAACCTCGGGACAGAGGGATACGAGCAGTACTTC.

The chain carries TRBV7-9 and TRBJ2-3; 8 bases agree with TRBD1. Germline V lookup: CDR1 SEHNR, CDR2 FQNEAQ (reference sequence). The junction had 4 bases not matched to a gene; V was cut back by 5 bases and J by 6 bases. This CDR3 has 13 residues. The CDR3 spells CASSRGQGDTQYF. The CDR3 DNA sequence: TGTGCCAGCAGCCGCGGACAGGGCGATACGCAGTATTTT.

The V and J genes are TRBV19 and TRBJ1-5; the match to TRBD1 covers 8 bases. The CDR3 contains 15 residues. CDR1 and CDR2 from the germline V gene are LNHDA and SQIVND (reference sequence). Trimming at V came to 1 base and at J to 5 bases, leaving 4 bases not matched to a gene. In DNA, the CDR3 is TGTGCCAGTAGTATAGGACAGGGGTTCTATCAGCCCCAGCATTTT. It specifies CASSIGQGFYQPQHF.

The chain couples TRBV6-5 to TRBJ1-2; possibly TRBD1 for D (6 bases). The CDR3 covers 14 residues. Trimming pared 6 bases from V and 10 bases from J, leaving 21 bases between. From germline, CDR1 is MNHEY and CDR2 SVGAGI. The CDR3 sequence: CASSRQTGLGYYTF. CDR3 bases: TGTGCCAGCAGCCGTCAGACAGGTCTCGGGTACTACACCTTC.

The chain has TRBV25-1 and TRBJ1-1; no reliable D call. Germline V CDR1 and CDR2: MGHDK, SYGVNS. The CDR3 is made up of 13 amino acids. Trimming left V 6 bases short and J 1 base short, with 9 bases between. CDR3 in amino acids: CASRPHKNTEAFF. CDR3 nucleotides: TGTGCCAGCAGACCTCACAAGAACACTGAAGCTTTCTTT.

The V gene is TRBV7-9, the J gene TRBJ1-1; D is perhaps TRBD1 (5 bases). This CDR3 comprises 16 residues. Germline CDR1 is SEHNR and CDR2 is FQNEAQ (reference sequence). Deletions cut 6 bases from V and 0 bases from J, with 17 bases between. This CDR3 is CASSPTGGSMNTEAFF. Here the CDR3 DNA reads TGTGCCAGCAGTCCGACCGGGGGTTCCATGAACACTGAAGCTTTCTTT. The whole variable domain, filled in from reference TRBV7-9 and TRBJ1-1, reads DTGVSQNPRHKITKRGQNVTFRCDPISEHNRLYWYRQTLGQGPEFLTYFQNEAQLEKSRLLSDRFSAERPKGSFSTLEIQRTEQGDSAMYLCASSPTGGSMNTEAFFGQGTRLTVV.

The genes are TRBV2 and TRBJ2-3; D is undetermined. The V gene lost 0 bases and the J gene lost 2 bases, with 9 bases spanning the gap. The CDR3 contains 15 residues. CDR1 and CDR2 from the germline V gene are SNHLY and FYNNEI. CDR3 protein: CASSEAREPTDTQYF. DNA for the CDR3: TGTGCCAGCAGTGAAGCCCGCGAGCCCACAGATACGCAGTATTTT.

This CDR3 reads CASSRGQGQPQHF. In DNA, the CDR3 is TGTGCCAGCAGTCGGGGACAGGGGCAGCCCCAGCATTTT. The gene calls are TRBV27 and TRBJ1-5; 10 positions match TRBD1. The V gene end was trimmed by 5 bases and the J gene end by 7 bases; junction bases not matched to a gene: 2. Germline V gives CDR1 MNHEY, CDR2 SMNVEV (reference sequence). The CDR3 loop spans 13 amino acids.

A few counts support this clone. The genes are TRBV9 and TRBJ2-7; 10 bases agree with TRBD1. The trim removed 0 bases at V and 5 bases at J, leaving 5 bases unmatched. The CDR3 length is 15 residues. CDR1 and CDR2 (germline): SGDLS, YYNGEE. The CDR3 bases are TGTGCCAGCAGCGTAGCGGGACAGGGGAACCACGAGCAGTACTTC. Its translation: CASSVAGQGNHEQYF.

J is TRBJ1-2 and V is TRBV27; D gene uncertain. Trimming left V 10 bases short and J 7 bases short, with 13 bases between. The CDR3 extends over 11 amino acids. Germline V gene lookup returns CDR1 MNHEY and CDR2 SMNVEV (reference sequence). The CDR3 bases are TGTGCCACCCTTGTGGGGAGTGGCTACACCTTC. Encoded protein: CATLVGSGYTF.

This chain uses TRBV5-1 with TRBJ2-1, with 7 bases aligning to TRBD1. Germline V CDR1 and CDR2: SGHRS, YFSETQ. The V segment lost 1 base and the J segment 2 bases; nucleotides outside the gene matches: 3. CDR3 size: 15 residues. The CDR3, as DNA: TGCGCCAGCAGCTTGCGAACAGGGGCCTACAATGAGCAGTTCTTC. This translates into CASSLRTGAYNEQFF.